One sample yielded the 28 T cell receptor beta chains listed below, sequenced in a study of T-cell memory formation after mild COVID-19. One entry per CDR3 protein results from TCRdb running MiXCR on the 5' RACE reads. There are 210,000 or so distinct CDR3 sequences in the sample; 10% to 13% occur only once, and under 3.5% lies in the top ten. The material sequenced was PBMCs or a T cell subset sorted from them (not recorded which). The source is a man aged 18 to 29 who had mild COVID-19 (a few samples of this study predate the infection). Cell type and time point are not known.

This clonotype was counted many times. The V gene is TRBV7-2, the J gene TRBJ1-6, with 10 bases fitting TRBD1. Losses at the gene ends were 4 bases for V and 4 bases for J; bases not matched to a gene: 4. This CDR3 comprises 16 residues. Germline assignment: CDR1 SGHTA and CDR2 FQGNSA. The CDR3 bases are TGTGCCAGCAGCTCCCAGGGACAGGGGTATAATTCACCCCTCCACTTT. This encodes CASSSQGQGYNSPLHF.

V gene TRBV9 combines with J gene TRBJ1-2, with D possibly matching TRBD1 (6 bases). This CDR3 spans 13 amino acids. Germline assignment: CDR1 SGDLS and CDR2 YYNGEE. V shed 0 bases and J shed 6 bases, with 9 bases lying between them. Written as DNA, the CDR3 is TGTGCCAGCAGCGTAGGCGGGGGCGATGGCTACACCTTC. Residues: CASSVGGGDGYTF.

This clonotype was seen a handful of times. The chain carries TRBV28 and TRBJ2-3; 8 bases match TRBD1. The CDR3 runs to 15 residues. Germline V gene lookup returns CDR1 MDHEN and CDR2 SYDVKM. The junction had 9 bases not matched to a gene; V was cut back by 2 bases and J by 8 bases. The CDR3 nucleotides read TGTGCCAGCAGTTTAAAGTCCAGGGGGCGCAGTACGCAGTATTTT. Encoded protein: CASSLKSRGRSTQYF.

This clonotype was found many times. This chain links TRBV18 with TRBJ1-1; a weak D match, TRBD1 (5 bases). V was pared by 2 bases and J by 2 bases, with 12 bases between. Germline V gene data show CDR1 as KGHSH and CDR2 as LQKENI. This CDR3 spans 15 amino acids. CDR3 protein: CASSPSTEDNTEAFF. In nucleotides, the CDR3 is TGTGCCAGCTCACCATCGACAGAAGATAACACTGAAGCTTTCTTT.

This chain connects TRBV12-3 or TRBV12-4 to TRBJ2-2; D not certain. The CDR3 spans 12 residues. V lost 2 bases to trimming and J lost 7 bases, with 5 bases between them. Here the CDR3 reads CASSLPVGELFF. Written as DNA, the CDR3 is TGTGCCAGCAGTTTACCGGTCGGGGAGCTGTTTTTT.

This chain connects TRBV12-3 or TRBV12-4 to TRBJ1-1; D is ambiguous. V lost 0 bases and J lost 14, with 13 bases in between. CDR3 length: 12 residues. DNA for the CDR3: TGTGCCAGCAGTTTAGCGCGCTGGGAGGTCTTCTTT. Its protein is CASSLARWEVFF.

The chain couples TRBV19 to TRBJ2-7, with 9 positions matching TRBD1. CDR1 and CDR2 from the germline V gene are LNHDA and SQIVND (reference sequence). Trimming removed 5 bases from V and 4 bases from J; junction bases left unmatched: 9. The CDR3 loop spans 15 amino acids. This chain's CDR3 is CASSPRTGAAYEQYF. In DNA form, the CDR3 reads TGTGCCAGTAGTCCTAGGACAGGGGCGGCATACGAGCAGTACTTC.

This clonotype was detected only a few times. The CDR3 DNA is TGTGCCACCCACGGGGCAGGGCGGGATGAGCAGTTCTTC. Protein: CATHGAGRDEQFF. The chain is built from TRBV6-2 or TRBV6-3 and TRBJ2-1, with D perhaps assigned TRBD1 or TRBD2 (5 bases each). The germline V gene encodes CDR1 MNHEY and CDR2 SVGEGT. This CDR3 is 13 amino acids long. Trimming shortened V by 10 bases and J by 8 bases, and 18 bases separated the two germline ends.

This chain connects TRBV7-2 to TRBJ2-3, with no clear D. Between the trimmed V and J ends, which lost 2 bases and 4 bases, there was a span of 7 bases. Germline V lookup: CDR1 SGHTA, CDR2 FQGNSA. The CDR3 runs to 13 residues. The chain's CDR3 is CASSLNLADTQYF. For the CDR3, the DNA is TGTGCCAGCAGCTTAAATCTGGCAGATACGCAGTATTTT.

The table lists this clonotype with a few counts. CDR3 in DNA: TGTGCCAGCAGCTTAGGGAGGGAATCGGCTGAAGCTTTCTTT. It is translated as CASSLGRESAEAFF. This rearrangement joins TRBV7-2 to TRBJ1-1; D not resolved. Trimming took 1 base from V and 6 from J, leaving 12 bases between them. The length of the CDR3 is 14 residues. Germline loops: CDR1 SGHTA, CDR2 FQGNSA.

The chain recombines TRBV20-1 with TRBJ2-5, with TRBD2 matching 10 bases. Trimming cost V 3 bases and J 4 bases; bases outside gene matches: 8. The CDR3 spans 15 residues. CDR1 is DFQATT, CDR2 SNEGSKA, per germline (reference sequence). The CDR3 nucleotides are TGCAGTGCTAGTTCCAGCGGGGGGGGTTTAGAGACCCAGTACTTC. Encoded protein: CSASSSGGGLETQYF.

This clonotype was observed a few times. The gene calls are TRBV10-3 and TRBJ2-5; D is perhaps TRBD1 or TRBD2 (5 bases each). CDR1 is ENHRY and CDR2 is SYGVKD in the germline V gene. This CDR3 spans 12 amino acids. Deletions cut 6 bases from V and 5 bases from J, with 10 bases between. The CDR3 sequence: CAIRGVHETQYF. CDR3 in DNA: TGTGCCATCAGGGGGGTGCACGAGACCCAGTACTTC.

This clonotype appeared a few times. The V call is TRBV6-2 or TRBV6-3, the J call TRBJ2-7; no reliable D call. Deletions cut 0 bases from V and 0 bases from J, with 9 bases between. The V gene's germline CDR1 is MNHEY and CDR2 SVGEGT. The CDR3 extends over 15 amino acids. The CDR3 spells CASSYSLRHSYEQYV. The CDR3 DNA reads as TGTGCCAGCAGTTACTCTCTACGGCACTCCTACGAGCAGTACGTC.

This clonotype was seen at least ten times. The genes are TRBV27 and TRBJ1-4; no firm D call. Per the germline V gene, CDR1 is MNHEY and CDR2 is SMNVEV (reference sequence). Deletions cut 5 bases from V and 0 bases from J, with 10 bases between. The CDR3 runs 15 residues. The CDR3 region has the DNA TGTGCCAGCAGTCGCCTAACCGCAACTAATGAAAAACTGTTTTTT. This codes for CASSRLTATNEKLFF.

This clonotype was picked up a small number of times. The chain couples TRBV18 to TRBJ1-5; D is possibly TRBD1 (5 bases). V lost 6 bases, J lost 5 bases, and 14 bases lay in between. CDR1 KGHSH and CDR2 LQKENI come from the germline V gene. The CDR3 consists of 14 residues. The CDR3 sequence: CASSMGGFDQPQHF. The DNA for the CDR3 is TGTGCCAGCTCCATGGGGGGGTTCGATCAGCCCCAGCATTTT. The complete variable domain, with remaining parts taken from reference TRBV18 and TRBJ1-5, reads NAGVMQNPRHLVRRRGQEARLRCSPMKGHSHVYWYRQLPEEGLKFMVYLQKENIIDESGMPKERFSAEFPKEGPSILRIQQVVRGDSAAYFCASSMGGFDQPQHFGDGTRLSIL.

This clonotype was counted a few times. This chain connects TRBV6-5 to TRBJ2-5; TRBD2 matches at 14 bases. The junction had 10 bases not matched to a gene; V was cut back by 6 bases and J by 7 bases. CDR3 length: 16 residues. CDR1 and CDR2 from the germline V gene are MNHEY and SVGAGI. The CDR3 reads CASRRGLAGAPGTQYF. DNA of the CDR3: TGTGCCAGCAGACGGGGACTAGCGGGGGCCCCAGGGACCCAGTACTTC.

The rearrangement links TRBV4-3 to TRBJ2-7; 9 positions match TRBD2. Germline values: CDR1 LGHNA, CDR2 YSLEER. Unmatched junction bases numbered 7, after V lost 1 base and J lost 3 bases. The CDR3 length is 16 residues. The CDR3 region has the DNA TGCGCCAGCAGCCAAGCTCCGGGACTAGCTGGCTACGAGCAGTACTTC. Translation gives CASSQAPGLAGYEQYF.

A few counts support this clonotype. J is TRBJ1-5 and V is TRBV20-1; D might be TRBD1 (6 bases). Germline-derived CDR1 and CDR2 are DFQATT and SNEGSKA (reference sequence). The CDR3 covers 14 residues. V lost 6 bases to trimming and J lost 5 bases, with 17 bases between them. CDR3 sequence (DNA): TGCAGTGCCGCCGCCGGGACACATGATCAGCCCCAGCATTTT. Amino acids: CSAAAGTHDQPQHF.

The rearrangement uses TRBV6-6 and TRBJ1-2; D ambiguous. V dropped 2 bases and J dropped 8 bases, with 15 bases sitting between them. Per the germline V gene, CDR1 is MNHNY and CDR2 is SVGAGI (reference sequence). CDR3 length: 14 residues. As DNA, the CDR3 is TGTGCCAGCAGTTACCCGTCGACCCTGGGAGGCTACACCTTC. This codes for CASSYPSTLGGYTF.

J is TRBJ2-1 and V is TRBV6-2 or TRBV6-3; D possibly corresponds to TRBD2 (7 bases). The CDR3 is 16 amino acids. Germline V gene data show CDR1 as MNHEY and CDR2 as SVGEGT. The V end lost 6 bases, the J end lost 3 bases, and 18 bases lay between the germline ends. This CDR3 reads CASSPGGPSDYNEQFF. The DNA of the CDR3 is TGTGCCAGCAGCCCCGGGGGGCCGTCCGACTACAATGAGCAGTTCTTC.

This clonotype was recorded a few times. The chain is built from TRBV24-1 and TRBJ1-1; a possible D gene is TRBD1 (5 bases). Germline CDR1 reads KGHDR; CDR2 reads SFDVKD. Trimming left V 2 bases short and J 1 base short, with 10 bases between. The CDR3 extends over 15 amino acids. The CDR3 region is CATSDSARGNTEAFF. CDR3 bases: TGTGCCACCAGTGATTCTGCGAGGGGGAACACTGAAGCTTTCTTT.

This clonotype was detected a few times. The rearrangement links TRBV5-6 to TRBJ2-5; possible D gene TRBD1, 6 bases. Germline V gives CDR1 SGHDT, CDR2 YYEEEE. The CDR3 spans 15 residues. V dropped 2 bases and J dropped 7 bases, with 18 bases sitting between them. The CDR3 DNA follows: TGTGCCAGCAGCTTCCGGGACAAGGGTCATGGGACCCAGTACTTC. Its protein product is CASSFRDKGHGTQYF.

This clonotype has a handful of counts. The J gene is TRBJ1-5, the V gene TRBV20-1; maybe TRBD1 (6 bases). The V and J ends lost 7 bases and 3 bases respectively, with 13 bases between them. CDR1 is DFQATT and CDR2 is SNEGSKA in the germline V gene (reference sequence). This CDR3 region has 13 residues. CDR3 in DNA: TGCAGTGGCGTACAGGGAATCAATCAGCCCCAGCATTTT. Translation gives CSGVQGINQPQHF.

CDR3 protein: CASSKRQSDGNQPQHF. Here the CDR3 DNA reads TGTGCCAGCAGCAAGAGACAGTCCGATGGCAATCAGCCCCAGCATTTT. This chain connects TRBV7-2 to TRBJ1-5; D is possibly TRBD1 (5 bases). Trimming took off 5 bases at V and 2 bases at J, with 16 bases between the two ends. Germline V CDR1 and CDR2: SGHTA, FQGNSA. CDR3 size: 16 residues. Full variable domain (rest looked up from reference TRBV7-2 and TRBJ1-5): GAGVSQSPSNKVTEKGKDVELRCDPISGHTALYWYRQSLGQGLEFLIYFQGNSAPDKSGLPSDRFSAERTGGSVSTLTIQRTQQEDSAVYLCASSKRQSDGNQPQHFGDGTRLSIL.

The CDR3 DNA sequence: TGCAGTGCTAGAGTAAGGGGGTCCGGGGAGACCCAGTACTTC. Translated: CSARVRGSGETQYF. V is TRBV20-1 and J is TRBJ2-5; a possible D gene is TRBD1 (6 bases). Germline V gene data show CDR1 as DFQATT and CDR2 as SNEGSKA (reference sequence). V lost 1 base, J lost 5 bases, and 14 bases lay in between. The CDR3 totals 14 residues.

This clonotype has more than one count but fewer than ten. The V and J genes are TRBV15 and TRBJ1-3, with D possibly TRBD1 on 6 matching bases. Germline V gives CDR1 LNHNV, CDR2 YYDKDF (reference sequence). This CDR3 contains 18 residues. V was trimmed by 1 base and J by 0 bases, leaving 16 bases between them. The DNA for the CDR3 is TGTGCCACCAGCAGAGCGGGGGGACAAGTGAACTCTGGAAACACCATATATTTT. Translation gives CATSRAGGQVNSGNTIYF.

This clonotype was found many times. The rearrangement links TRBV4-1 to TRBJ2-5; D unresolved. CDR3 length equals 14 residues. Germline V gene data show CDR1 as MGHRA and CDR2 as YSYEKL. Trimming removed 4 bases from V and 0 bases from J, with 9 bases in between. The CDR3 region is CASSPRGHQETQYF. For the CDR3, the DNA is TGCGCCAGCAGCCCCCGAGGCCACCAAGAGACCCAGTACTTC.

Comments on this clonotype: A single base separates this from a much larger clone, so it may be a read error. The rearrangement links TRBV3-2 to TRBJ2-5; TRBD2 is the table's D call, not checked against the DNA. TRBV3-2 constitutes a pseudogene. This CDR3 contains 16 residues. CDR3 DNA: TGTGCCATCAGCCTGGGACTAGCGGGGGGCCAAGAGACCCAGTACTTC. Protein sequence: CAISLGLAGGQETQYF.